Following are 28 T cell receptor beta chains from one sample sequenced in a study of cytomegalovirus exposure and HLA in healthy donors (dated by TCRdb to between 2016 and 2019). Receptor amplification or capture employed the immunoSEQ multiplex PCR assay. What TCRdb holds here is the immuneACCESS table cut down to in-frame rearrangements. Part of the clones is not present; checked against another copy, under half of the missing clones reflect an unresolved V gene, and the others are unexplained. The sample table records about 160,000 clones; roughly 80% of these occur just once. The ten top clones hold under 2.5% of the sample. The sequencing sample was made of PBMCs. These receptors were collected from a man aged 25-40 years in good health and CMV-seropositive.

V and J are TRBV4-2 and TRBJ1-5; TRBD1 agrees at 7 bases. Unmatched junction bases numbered 8, after V lost 0 bases and J lost 3 bases. This CDR3 has 17 residues. In germline, CDR1 is LGHNA, CDR2 YNFKEQ. This CDR3 reads CASSQEGFDRDNQPQHF. The CDR3 DNA is TGTGCCAGCAGCCAAGAAGGTTTCGACAGGGACAATCAGCCCCAGCATTTT.

This clone was detected once. This chain connects TRBV7-2 to TRBJ1-2, with TRBD1 identical over 7 bases. The CDR3 runs to 15 residues. Germline CDR1 SGHTA, CDR2 FQGNSA. Trimming at V came to 1 base and at J to 5 bases, leaving 7 bases not matched to a gene. CDR3 DNA: TGTGCCAGCAGCTTAGGGTCAGGGGGAGGATATGGCTACACCTTC. Translation: CASSLGSGGGYGYTF.

This clone has only one observation. The V call is TRBV7-9, the J call TRBJ1-2, with 8 bases matching TRBD1. CDR1 and CDR2 from the germline V gene are SEHNR and FQNEAQ (reference sequence). J gave up 1 base and V 5 bases, and 6 bases lay outside the gene matches. This CDR3 is 15 amino acids long. The CDR3 reads CASSHGQGGNYGYTF. DNA for the CDR3: TGTGCCAGCAGCCACGGACAGGGAGGTAACTATGGCTACACCTTC.

This clone has only one observation. The rearrangement uses TRBV6-1 and TRBJ2-7; perhaps TRBD1 as D (5 bases). V dropped 0 bases and J dropped 1 base, with 16 bases sitting between them. Per the germline V gene, CDR1 is MNHNS and CDR2 is SASEGT. The CDR3 contains 17 residues. The CDR3 here is CASSEAGWAGKSYEQYF. The CDR3 DNA reads TGTGCCAGCAGTGAAGCGGGATGGGCAGGGAAATCCTACGAGCAGTACTTC.

V gene TRBV5-1 combines with J gene TRBJ2-3; 9 bases fit TRBD2. The CDR3 totals 15 residues. Germline V lookup: CDR1 SGHRS, CDR2 YFSETQ. V lost 0 bases and J lost 9; bases outside the gene matches: 8. The CDR3 protein is CASSLVASGAETQYF. The CDR3 DNA sequence: TGCGCCAGCAGCTTGGTAGCTAGCGGGGCTGAAACGCAGTATTTT.

The CDR3 here is CASSLTRRRGLSTDTQYF. The CDR3 DNA reads as TGTGCCAGCAGTTTGACTCGGAGGCGGGGCCTCAGCACAGATACGCAGTATTTT. This chain connects TRBV27 to TRBJ2-3; D is perhaps TRBD2 (6 bases). V was trimmed by 3 bases and J by 0 bases, leaving 19 bases between them. This CDR3 comprises 18 residues. Germline loops: CDR1 MNHEY, CDR2 SMNVEV (reference sequence).

The V and J genes are TRBV7-2 and TRBJ2-7; 8 bases are shared with TRBD2. V was pared by 3 bases and J by 9 bases, with 19 bases of the junction left unmatched. The CDR3 loop spans 17 amino acids. The V gene's germline CDR1 is SGHTA and CDR2 FQGNSA. CDR3 region: CASSLLPSQAGGARQYF. CDR3 nucleotides: TGTGCCAGCAGCTTGCTCCCCTCACAAGCCGGGGGGGCGAGGCAGTACTTC.

This clone was seen only once. The rearrangement joins TRBV7-8 to TRBJ2-7, with 12 bases fitting TRBD2. The CDR3 contains 14 residues. Trimming took 5 bases from V and 6 from J; bases not matched to a gene: 5. Germline loops: CDR1 SGHVS, CDR2 FQNEAQ. This chain's CDR3 is CASSIWTSGVEQYF. The CDR3 DNA is TGTGCCAGCAGCATATGGACTAGCGGGGTCGAGCAGTACTTC.

DNA for the CDR3: TGTGCCAGCAGCAGGACAGAGGGAAATTCACCCCTCCACTTT. It encodes CASSRTEGNSPLHF. The chain is built from TRBV6-1 and TRBJ1-6; a weak D match, TRBD1 (6 bases). The V gene lost 6 bases and the J gene lost 7 bases, with 13 bases spanning the gap. Germline CDR1 and CDR2: MNHNS and SASEGT. The CDR3 covers 14 residues.

The J gene is TRBJ1-4, the V gene TRBV4-2; tentatively, D is TRBD1 (6 bases). V lost 0 bases and J 5 bases, leaving 13 bases between the germline ends. This CDR3 is built from 16 residues. Germline values: CDR1 LGHNA, CDR2 YNFKEQ. The CDR3 spells CASSQEGTGRNEKLFF. In nucleotides, the CDR3 is TGTGCCAGCAGCCAAGAAGGAACAGGGAGAAATGAAAAACTGTTTTTT.

This chain links TRBV19 with TRBJ1-2; tentative D call: TRBD1 (6 bases). Trimming removed 5 bases from V and 3 bases from J, with 10 bases in between. Looked up from germline, CDR1 is LNHDA and CDR2 is SQIVND (reference sequence). This CDR3 has 13 amino acids. The CDR3 coding sequence is TGTGCCAGTAGTCAACAGGGCGACTATGGCTACACCTTC. This translates into CASSQQGDYGYTF.

CDR3 nucleotides: TGTGCCAGCAGTCCGTTCCGAGACAGTTACTTCATGAACACTGAAGCTTTCTTT. This translates into CASSPFRDSYFMNTEAFF. V gene TRBV27 combines with J gene TRBJ1-1, with D maybe TRBD1 (5 bases). Trimming shortened V by 5 bases and J by 0 bases, and 22 bases separated the two germline ends. This CDR3 is 18 amino acids long. CDR1 and CDR2 from the germline V gene are MNHEY and SMNVEV (reference sequence).

This chain joins TRBV7-3 and TRBJ1-2; TRBD1 matches 7 bases. CDR1 is SGHTA and CDR2 is FQGTGA in the germline V gene. The CDR3 has 15 residues. V shed 2 bases, J shed 4 bases, and the junction held 7 bases outside the gene matches. In nucleotides, the CDR3 is TGTGCCAGCAGCTTAGGGGACAGCTCGATCTATGGCTACACCTTC. Translating it yields CASSLGDSSIYGYTF. Drawing the rest from reference TRBV7-3 and TRBJ1-2, the complete variable domain is GAGVSQTPSNKVTEKGKYVELRCDPISGHTALYWYRQSLGQGPEFLIYFQGTGAADDSGLPNDRFFAVRPEGSVSTLKIQRTERGDSAVYLCASSLGDSSIYGYTFGSGTRLTVV.

The chain recombines TRBV7-8 with TRBJ2-5; 13 bases are shared with TRBD2. The CDR3 sequence is 16 residues long. CDR1 is SGHVS, CDR2 FQNEAQ, per germline. Unmatched junction bases numbered 5, after V lost 5 bases and J lost 2 bases. CDR3 residues: CASSPGLAGVQETQYF. As DNA, the CDR3 is TGTGCCAGCAGCCCAGGACTAGCGGGGGTACAAGAGACCCAGTACTTC.

This clone was seen more than once but under ten times. The chain recombines TRBV6-5 with TRBJ2-4; D remains ambiguous. The V gene lost 4 bases and the J gene lost 2 bases, with 3 bases spanning the gap. The CDR3 extends over 12 amino acids. Germline assignment: CDR1 MNHEY and CDR2 SVGAGI. Written as DNA, the CDR3 is TGTGCCAGCAGTTGGCCCAAAAACATTCAGTACTTC. It encodes CASSWPKNIQYF.

The chain carries TRBV5-1 and TRBJ1-4, with TRBD1 identical over 8 bases. The length of the CDR3 is 14 residues. CDR1 and CDR2 from the germline V gene are SGHRS and YFSETQ. V was clipped by 3 bases and J by 6 bases; unmatched bases: 4. CDR3 DNA: TGCGCCAGCAGCTCCGGACAGGGCGATGAAAAACTGTTTTTT. It is translated as CASSSGQGDEKLFF.

The chain joins TRBV5-1 to TRBJ1-2; 7 bases agree with TRBD1. Germline-derived CDR1 and CDR2 are SGHRS and YFSETQ. Losses at the gene ends were 4 bases for V and 8 bases for J; bases not matched to a gene: 11. The CDR3 is 14 residues long. The CDR3 DNA sequence: TGCGCCAGCAGCCTATCGGACAGGCCGGGGGGCTACACCTTC. This sequence encodes CASSLSDRPGGYTF.

This clone was recorded a few times. This sequence joins TRBV7-9 and TRBJ1-2; a possible D gene is TRBD1 (6 bases). The germline V and J ends were trimmed by 8 bases and 2 bases, with 12 bases remaining between them. This CDR3 is built from 13 residues. Per germline, CDR1 SEHNR and CDR2 FQNEAQ (reference sequence). The CDR3 DNA reads as TGTGCCAGCGGCGACAGGACCAACTATGGCTACACCTTC. This codes for CASGDRTNYGYTF.

The V gene is TRBV4-3, the J gene TRBJ2-7; 16 positions match TRBD2. The length of the CDR3 is 18 residues. Germline V CDR1 and CDR2: LGHNA, YSLEER. J was trimmed by 3 bases and V by 3 bases; bases with no gene match: 8. CDR3 protein: CASSQGLAGGHTFYEQYF. In nucleotides, the CDR3 is TGCGCCAGCAGCCAGGGACTAGCGGGGGGGCACACCTTCTACGAGCAGTACTTC.

The chain uses TRBV19 and TRBJ2-5; maybe TRBD2 (5 bases). Germline values: CDR1 LNHDA, CDR2 SQIVND (reference sequence). Deletions cut 7 bases from V and 5 bases from J, with 14 bases between. The CDR3 contains 13 residues. DNA for the CDR3: TGTGCCAGTAAGGTCGGGGATGGGGAGACCCAGTACTTC. Protein sequence: CASKVGDGETQYF.

This rearrangement joins TRBV4-1 to TRBJ1-5; D may be TRBD1 (6 bases). The ends were cut back, 0 bases at V and 7 bases at J, with 16 bases in the middle. The CDR3 extends over 16 amino acids. Germline V gene sequence: CDR1 MGHRA, CDR2 YSYEKL. The CDR3 spells CASSQDIAGAIQPQHF. The CDR3, as DNA: TGCGCCAGCAGCCAAGATATAGCAGGGGCTATCCAGCCCCAGCATTTT.

The V and J genes are TRBV9 and TRBJ2-3, with a possible D match to TRBD2 (6 bases). The length of the CDR3 is 16 residues. The germline V gene encodes CDR1 SGDLS and CDR2 YYNGEE. The V gene lost 0 bases and the J gene lost 2 bases, with 13 bases spanning the gap. The CDR3 here is CASSVGVAAITDTQYF. CDR3 in DNA: TGTGCCAGCAGCGTAGGGGTAGCGGCCATCACAGATACGCAGTATTTT.

The chain uses TRBV7-2 and TRBJ1-6; 8 nucleotides match TRBD1. V lost 5 bases and J lost 4; bases outside the gene matches: 7. The CDR3 totals 16 residues. The germline gives CDR1 SGHTA, CDR2 FQGNSA. CDR3 in amino acids: CASSPTTGGYNSPLHF. The CDR3 DNA reads TGTGCCAGCAGCCCTACCACAGGGGGATATAATTCACCCCTCCACTTT. The whole variable domain, remainder taken from reference TRBV7-2 and TRBJ1-6, is GAGVSQSPSNKVTEKGKDVELRCDPISGHTALYWYRQSLGQGLEFLIYFQGNSAPDKSGLPSDRFSAERTGGSVSTLTIQRTQQEDSAVYLCASSPTTGGYNSPLHFGNGTRLTVT.

The chain uses TRBV10-3 and TRBJ2-7; 10 bases line up with TRBD1. Trimming cost V 7 bases and J 2 bases; bases outside gene matches: 5. Per germline, CDR1 ENHRY and CDR2 SYGVKD. The CDR3 extends over 14 amino acids. CDR3 sequence reads: CAIKRTGGPYEQYF. CDR3 coding DNA: TGTGCCATCAAAAGGACAGGGGGTCCCTACGAGCAGTACTTC.

The chain combines TRBV30 with TRBJ1-1; D uncertain. The CDR3 spans 15 residues. Germline V gives CDR1 GTSNPN, CDR2 SVGIG (reference sequence). Trimming removed 5 bases at V and 4 bases at J, with 20 bases between. Written as DNA, the CDR3 is TGTGCCTGGGGGGAGGAGGGCGCAGTGTCCACTGAAGCTTTCTTT. It encodes CAWGEEGAVSTEAFF.

V and J are TRBV13 and TRBJ2-7; 14 bases align to TRBD2. Germline V CDR1 and CDR2: PRHDT, FYEKMQ (reference sequence). The trim removed 5 bases at V and 4 bases at J, leaving 4 bases unmatched. The CDR3 consists of 15 residues. The CDR3, as DNA: TGTGCCAGCAGCCCTAGGACTAGCGGGGGGTACGAGCAGTACTTC. It codes for CASSPRTSGGYEQYF. The full variable domain, with the rest looked up from reference TRBV13 and TRBJ2-7, is AAGVIQSPRHLIKEKRETATLKCYPIPRHDTVYWYQQGPGQDPQFLISFYEKMQSDKGSIPDRFSAQQFSDYHSELNMSSLELGDSALYFCASSPRTSGGYEQYFGPGTRLTVT.

CDR3 protein: CASSQDPSANYGYTF. The CDR3 DNA follows: TGTGCCAGCAGCCAAGACCCGTCAGCTAACTATGGCTACACCTTC. The gene calls are TRBV4-2 and TRBJ1-2; D not certain. Germline CDR1 and CDR2: LGHNA and YNFKEQ. The CDR3 has 15 residues. V lost 0 bases and J 0 bases, leaving 8 bases between the germline ends.

V gene TRBV27 combines with J gene TRBJ2-1; tentative D call: TRBD1 (6 bases). Germline assignment: CDR1 MNHEY and CDR2 SMNVEV (reference sequence). CDR3 size: 15 residues. Trimming removed 1 base from V and 2 bases from J, with 9 bases in between. CDR3 loop: CASSLFAGAYNEQFF. CDR3 DNA sequence: TGTGCCAGCAGTTTATTTGCAGGGGCCTACAATGAGCAGTTCTTC.